Below are 17 T cell receptor beta chains sequenced from a single sample in a study of shared clonotypes between healthy human individuals. Method: immunoSEQ multiplex PCR; TCRdb's copy keeps in-frame clones and lacks some. The profile shows about 980,000 clones, about three quarters of them singletons. Material: memory CD4+ T cells sorted from blood. Subset meaning: CD45RA-negative fraction. These receptors were taken from a man younger than 35 in good health.

The chain carries TRBV5-1 and TRBJ2-3, with 10 bases fitting TRBD2. The V gene end was trimmed by 4 bases and the J gene end by 3 bases; junction bases not matched to a gene: 8. The CDR3 is 16 amino acids. Germline V CDR1 and CDR2: SGHRS, YFSETQ. The CDR3 loop is CASSPSSGRMTDTQYF. The DNA of the CDR3 is TGCGCCAGCAGCCCATCTAGCGGGAGAATGACAGATACGCAGTATTTT.

The chain links TRBV28 to TRBJ2-6, with D unresolved. This CDR3 is 14 amino acids long. Germline assignment: CDR1 MDHEN and CDR2 SYDVKM. Deletions cut 10 bases from V and 4 bases from J, with 14 bases between. The CDR3 sequence: CATRWGSGANVLTF. The CDR3 coding sequence is TGTGCCACTAGATGGGGATCCGGGGCCAACGTCCTGACTTTC.

This chain connects TRBV5-4 to TRBJ1-2; 7 bases are a match to TRBD1. This CDR3 contains 14 residues. J gave up 7 bases and V 0 bases, and 6 bases lay outside the gene matches. In germline, CDR1 is SGHNT, CDR2 YYREEE (reference sequence). The CDR3 is CASSLARGSGGYTF. Written as DNA, the CDR3 is TGTGCCAGCAGCTTGGCCAGGGGGAGCGGTGGCTACACCTTC.

J is TRBJ1-4 and V is TRBV6-1, with D possibly TRBD1 on 6 matching bases. Germline V CDR1 and CDR2: MNHNS, SASEGT. The CDR3 has 14 residues. Trimming took 11 bases from V and 3 from J, leaving 16 bases between them. CDR3 in DNA: TGTGCCGCACGGAGACAGGTGTCTAATGAAAAACTGTTTTTT. Translating gives CAARRQVSNEKLFF.

This chain links TRBV5-4 with TRBJ1-2; perhaps TRBD1 as D (6 bases). Germline V lookup: CDR1 SGHNT, CDR2 YYREEE (reference sequence). CDR3 length equals 14 residues. With 3 bases removed from V and 3 bases from J, the gap between germline ends came to 12 bases. The CDR3 coding sequence is TGTGCCAGCAGCTACGGAGGGGGTGACTATGGCTACACCTTC. It codes for CASSYGGGDYGYTF.

The CDR3 region has the DNA TGTGCCAGCAGCCGGGACCTCCAAGGAAAACTGTTTTTT. Translated, it gives CASSRDLQGKLFF. This rearrangement joins TRBV7-9 to TRBJ1-4; D is possibly TRBD1 (5 bases). V was clipped by 5 bases and J by 10 bases, with 14 bases between them. CDR3 length: 13 amino acids. Germline V gene lookup returns CDR1 SEHNR and CDR2 FQNEAQ (reference sequence).

The rearrangement joins TRBV4-3 to TRBJ2-7, with 10 bases lining up with TRBD2. Trimming at V came to 1 base and at J to 0 bases, leaving 3 bases not matched to a gene. The CDR3 consists of 16 residues. CDR1 is LGHNA and CDR2 is YSLEER in the germline V gene. DNA of the CDR3: TGCGCCAGCAGCCAAGGTTGGACTAGCGGCTCCTACGAGCAGTACTTC. Translated, it gives CASSQGWTSGSYEQYF.

This clone was detected a few times. This CDR3 reads CAWSGFSQGHGYTF. DNA of the CDR3: TGTGCCTGGAGTGGGTTCAGCCAGGGCCATGGCTACACCTTC. The chain employs TRBV30 and TRBJ1-2; D perhaps matches TRBD1 (5 bases). The germline gives CDR1 GTSNPN, CDR2 SVGIG (reference sequence). There are 14 residues in the CDR3. The V and J ends lost 1 base and 6 bases respectively, with 15 bases between them.

The chain couples TRBV11-2 to TRBJ2-4; D unresolved. The germline gives CDR1 SGHAT, CDR2 FQNNGV. V shed 5 bases and J shed 0 bases, with 11 bases lying between them. The CDR3 is made up of 15 amino acids. In nucleotides, the CDR3 is TGTGCCAGCAGCCGTCTCGGTGTAGCCAAAAACATTCAGTACTTC. This gives the protein CASSRLGVAKNIQYF.

This chain connects TRBV28 to TRBJ1-6, with D tentatively TRBD1 (5 bases). The V and J ends lost 8 bases and 10 bases respectively, with 18 bases between them. The CDR3 loop spans 14 amino acids. Germline values: CDR1 MDHEN, CDR2 SYDVKM. CDR3 sequence reads: CASANGGYESPLHF. CDR3 DNA: TGTGCCAGCGCCAATGGGGGTTATGAGTCACCCCTCCACTTT.

V and J are TRBV9 and TRBJ1-1; TRBD1 agrees at 9 bases. The CDR3 extends over 16 amino acids. After removal of 3 bases from V and 2 bases from J, the junction contained 8 bases not matched to a gene. Germline V gives CDR1 SGDLS, CDR2 YYNGEE. Here the CDR3 DNA reads TGTGCCAGCAGCGGGACCGGGACAGGGCCAAACACTGAAGCTTTCTTT. This encodes CASSGTGTGPNTEAFF.

This chain uses TRBV2 with TRBJ2-1; 8 positions match TRBD2. The germline V gene encodes CDR1 SNHLY and CDR2 FYNNEI. The length of the CDR3 is 13 residues. V lost 3 bases and J lost 9; bases outside the gene matches: 4. The CDR3 protein is CASSDGTSPEQFF. CDR3 nucleotides: TGTGCCAGCAGTGACGGGACTAGTCCTGAGCAGTTCTTC.

This chain links TRBV10-3 with TRBJ1-6; possible D gene TRBD1, 5 bases. This CDR3 spans 13 amino acids. The V end lost 3 bases, the J end lost 7 bases, and 7 bases lay between the germline ends. From germline, CDR1 is ENHRY and CDR2 SYGVKD. CDR3 region: CAISEGANSPLHF. In DNA, the CDR3 is TGTGCCATCAGTGAAGGGGCAAATTCACCCCTCCACTTT.

Concerning this clone itself: Other DNA sequences in this sample translate to the same CDR3. The chain is built from TRBV19 and TRBJ1-5, with 7 bases that match TRBD1. The J segment lost 1 base and the V segment lost 5 bases, leaving 2 bases of the junction unmatched. The CDR3 runs to 14 residues. Germline-derived CDR1 and CDR2 are LNHDA and SQIVND (reference sequence). CDR3 coding DNA: TGTGCCAGTAGTCAACAGGGGAGCAATCAGCCCCAGCATTTT. Amino acids: CASSQQGSNQPQHF.

This clone was picked up one time. V is TRBV10-3 and J is TRBJ2-7; D not certain. Germline CDR1 is ENHRY and CDR2 is SYGVKD. Deletions cut 3 bases from V and 2 bases from J, with 20 bases between. This CDR3 has 17 amino acids. DNA of the CDR3: TGTGCCATCAGTGACCCCCCCGGCGCGGCGAAACCCTACGAGCAGTACTTC. It encodes CAISDPPGAAKPYEQYF.

CDR3 region: CASSLGHRGSEQFF. The CDR3 nucleotides read TGCGCCAGCAGCTTGGGCCACAGGGGAAGTGAGCAGTTCTTC. The J gene is TRBJ2-1, the V gene TRBV5-1; 7 bases match TRBD1. Trimming took 0 bases from V and 9 from J; bases not matched to a gene: 6. This CDR3 is built from 14 residues. The germline V gene encodes CDR1 SGHRS and CDR2 YFSETQ.

The chain carries TRBV4-1 and TRBJ2-4; 12 bases agree with TRBD2. Looked up from germline, CDR1 is MGHRA and CDR2 is YSYEKL. The CDR3 runs to 15 residues. V trimming: 1 base; J trimming: 13 bases; junction bases outside the gene matches: 8. The DNA for the CDR3 is TGCGCCAGCAGCCAAGTGCCCGGACTAGCGGGGTCCCAGTACTTC. As protein: CASSQVPGLAGSQYF.